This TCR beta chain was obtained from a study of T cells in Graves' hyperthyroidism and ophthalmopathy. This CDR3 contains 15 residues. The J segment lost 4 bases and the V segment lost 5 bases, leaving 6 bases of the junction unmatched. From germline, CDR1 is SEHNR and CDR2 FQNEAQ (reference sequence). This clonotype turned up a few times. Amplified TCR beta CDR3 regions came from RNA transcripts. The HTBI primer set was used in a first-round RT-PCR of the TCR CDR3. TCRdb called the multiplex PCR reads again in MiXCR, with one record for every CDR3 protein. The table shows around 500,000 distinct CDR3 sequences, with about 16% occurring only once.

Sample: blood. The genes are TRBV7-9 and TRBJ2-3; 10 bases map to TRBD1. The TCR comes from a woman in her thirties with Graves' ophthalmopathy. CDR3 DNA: TGTGCCAGCAGCCCCGACAGGGGGCGTGCAGATACGCAGTATTTT. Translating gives CASSPDRGRADTQYF.